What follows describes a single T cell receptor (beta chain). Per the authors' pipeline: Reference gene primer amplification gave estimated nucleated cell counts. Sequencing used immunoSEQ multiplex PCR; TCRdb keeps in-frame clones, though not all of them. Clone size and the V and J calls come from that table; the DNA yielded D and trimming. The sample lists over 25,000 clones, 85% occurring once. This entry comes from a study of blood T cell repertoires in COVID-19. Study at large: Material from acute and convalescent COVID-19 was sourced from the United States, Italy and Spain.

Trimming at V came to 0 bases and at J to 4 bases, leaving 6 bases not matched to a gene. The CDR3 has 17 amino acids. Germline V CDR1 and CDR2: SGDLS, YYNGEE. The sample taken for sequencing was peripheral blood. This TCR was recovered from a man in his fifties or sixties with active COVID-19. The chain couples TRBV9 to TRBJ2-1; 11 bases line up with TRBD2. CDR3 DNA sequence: TGTGCCAGCAGCGTAGAGGTTGGGACTAGCGGATACAATGAGCAGTTCTTC. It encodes CASSVEVGTSGYNEQFF.